Following are 32 T cell receptor beta chains from one sample sequenced in a study of STAT5B mutations in CD4+ large granular lymphocyte leukemia. The assay was immunoSEQ multiplex PCR, and TCRdb's table has in-frame clones only and misses some. The repertoire includes just over 40,000 clones, approximately 80% of them detected once, and 3.6% sits in the top ten. The source material was CD4+ T cells from blood buffy coats. The receptor source for this set is a human donor in good health.

The chain combines TRBV19 with TRBJ2-3; TRBD2 agrees at 12 bases. J gave up 3 bases and V 1 base, and 5 bases lay outside the gene matches. CDR3 size: 17 residues. Germline V gene data show CDR1 as LNHDA and CDR2 as SQIVND (reference sequence). The CDR3 sequence: CASSIGLAGVRTDTQYF. The DNA for the CDR3 is TGTGCCAGTAGTATAGGACTAGCGGGAGTGAGGACAGATACGCAGTATTTT.

The chain employs TRBV7-9 and TRBJ1-2; the D gene is possibly TRBD1 (5 bases). The CDR3 covers 13 residues. The germline V and J ends were trimmed by 5 bases and 4 bases, with 11 bases remaining between them. Germline-derived CDR1 and CDR2 are SEHNR and FQNEAQ (reference sequence). The CDR3 loop is CASSRQPIYGYTF. The CDR3 nucleotides read TGTGCCAGCAGCAGACAGCCTATCTATGGCTACACCTTC. Complete variable domain (other parts from reference TRBV7-9 and TRBJ1-2): DTGVSQNPRHKITKRGQNVTFRCDPISEHNRLYWYRQTLGQGPEFLTYFQNEAQLEKSRLLSDRFSAERPKGSFSTLEIQRTEQGDSAMYLCASSRQPIYGYTFGSGTRLTVV.

V and J are TRBV6-5 and TRBJ1-2, with 10 bases aligning to TRBD1. This CDR3 is 13 amino acids long. In germline, CDR1 is MNHEY, CDR2 SVGAGI. The ends lost 6 bases at V and 8 bases at J; junction bases unmatched: 6. The CDR3, as DNA: TGTGCCAGCAGGACCATGGGACAGGGGGGCTACACCTTC. Translating gives CASRTMGQGGYTF.

The chain uses TRBV2 and TRBJ1-4, with 9 bases fitting TRBD1. Trimming removed 4 bases from V and 6 bases from J; junction bases left unmatched: 12. CDR1 is SNHLY, CDR2 FYNNEI, per germline. The CDR3 has 17 residues. The CDR3 here is CASSVFAGQGVYEKLFF. As DNA, the CDR3 is TGTGCCAGCAGTGTGTTCGCGGGACAGGGTGTTTATGAAAAACTGTTTTTT.

This clone was picked up a small number of times. This sequence joins TRBV5-1 and TRBJ2-7, with D possibly matching TRBD1 (5 bases). CDR1 is SGHRS and CDR2 is YFSETQ in the germline V gene. This CDR3 is built from 13 residues. Trimming took off 4 bases at V and 2 bases at J, with 10 bases between the two ends. In DNA, the CDR3 is TGCGCCAGCAGCCACGACAGAACCTACGAGCAGTACTTC. As protein: CASSHDRTYEQYF.

CDR3 loop: CASRGGAVAFF. The CDR3 DNA reads as TGTGCCAGCAGGGGAGGGGCCGTGGCTTTCTTT. This rearrangement joins TRBV2 to TRBJ1-1; maybe TRBD1 (5 bases). The CDR3 spans 11 residues. Between the trimmed V and J ends, which lost 6 bases and 11 bases, there was a span of 13 bases. The germline gives CDR1 SNHLY, CDR2 FYNNEI.

The genes are TRBV1 and TRBJ2-1; the listed D gene, TRBD1, was not tested against the DNA. TRBV1 is given as a pseudogene. CDR3 length equals 14 residues. The CDR3 loop reads CTSSRTGSYNEQFF. In DNA form, the CDR3 reads TGCACCAGCAGCCGGACAGGCTCCTACAATGAGCAGTTCTTC.

This sequence joins TRBV6-1 and TRBJ2-3; tentative D call: TRBD2 (6 bases). The germline V gene has CDR1 MNHNS and CDR2 SASEGT. The CDR3 covers 14 residues. V lost 0 bases and J 3 bases, leaving 7 bases between the germline ends. The CDR3 region is CASSEAGGTDTQYF. The CDR3, as DNA: TGTGCCAGCAGTGAAGCCGGGGGAACAGATACGCAGTATTTT.

The chain is built from TRBV2 and TRBJ2-1; TRBD2 aligns across 12 bases. CDR1 SNHLY and CDR2 FYNNEI come from the germline V gene. V gave up 4 bases and J gave up 6 bases; unmatched junction bases: 4. This CDR3 is 15 amino acids long. The CDR3 region has the DNA TGTGCCAGCAGTGCTGAGACTAGCGGGAGCAATGAGCAGTTCTTC. Residues: CASSAETSGSNEQFF.

J is TRBJ2-7 and V is TRBV14; 8 nucleotides align to TRBD2. V was clipped by 3 bases and J by 0 bases; unmatched bases: 7. Germline lookup yields CDR1 SGHDN and CDR2 FVKESK. The CDR3 totals 16 residues. CDR3: CASSQSSGAFSYEQYF. CDR3 sequence (DNA): TGTGCCAGCAGCCAGAGTAGCGGGGCATTCTCCTACGAGCAGTACTTC.

The chain carries TRBV6-6 and TRBJ2-7, with TRBD1 matching 7 bases. Germline CDR1 MNHNY, CDR2 SVGAGI (reference sequence). The CDR3 contains 13 residues. V was pared by 7 bases and J by 1 base, with 4 bases of the junction left unmatched. CDR3 sequence (DNA): TGTGCCAGCATGTTGGGACAGTCCTACGAGCAGTACTTC. This sequence encodes CASMLGQSYEQYF.

CDR3 residues: CASSFGRGNTEAFF. The DNA for the CDR3 is TGTGCCAGCAGCTTCGGCAGGGGGAACACTGAAGCTTTCTTT. The J gene is TRBJ1-1, the V gene TRBV5-8; D may be TRBD1 (6 bases). The CDR3 runs 14 residues. Between the trimmed V and J ends, which lost 2 bases and 1 base, there was a span of 9 bases. CDR1 and CDR2 (germline): SGHTS, YDEGEE.

V is TRBV6-6 and J is TRBJ1-2; D is unclear. The CDR3 totals 15 residues. Germline CDR1 reads MNHNY; CDR2 reads SVGAGI (reference sequence). The V end was cut by 0 bases, the J end by 2 bases, with 10 bases between. CDR3 loop: CASSYSKAINYGYTF. CDR3 bases: TGTGCCAGCAGTTACTCTAAGGCCATCAACTATGGCTACACCTTC.

CDR3: CASSLGGQQETQYF. CDR3 DNA sequence: TGCGCCAGCAGTCTGGGGGGACAGCAAGAGACCCAGTACTTC. The chain couples TRBV5-1 to TRBJ2-5, with D possibly matching TRBD1 (7 bases). Trimming pared 5 bases from V and 2 bases from J, leaving 13 bases between. Per germline, CDR1 SGHRS and CDR2 YFSETQ. The length of the CDR3 is 14 residues.

This chain joins TRBV10-3 and TRBJ1-1; weak D call: TRBD1 (6 bases). This CDR3 region has 14 residues. V was cut by 6 bases and J by 8 bases, with 19 bases left in between. Germline CDR1 ENHRY, CDR2 SYGVKD. CDR3 DNA: TGTGCCATCAGACAACAGGGAGGGTCCCCCGAAGCTTTCTTT. This encodes CAIRQQGGSPEAFF.

V usage is TRBV6-1 and J usage is TRBJ1-6; 7 bases agree with TRBD1. Germline CDR1 MNHNS, CDR2 SASEGT. J lost 2 bases, V lost 4 bases, and 8 bases had no gene match. The CDR3 has 17 amino acids. The CDR3 here is CASSATGDSPYNSPLHF. The CDR3 region has the DNA TGTGCCAGCAGTGCCACAGGGGACTCCCCCTATAATTCACCCCTCCACTTT.

In regard to this clone: A read error may produce the germline difference seen at one junction end. The CDR3, as DNA: TGTGCCAGCAGCCTAGCGTTTGAGCAGTTCTTC. As protein: CASSLAFEQFF. The chain combines TRBV7-9 with TRBJ2-1, with a possible D match to TRBD2 (6 bases). CDR3 size: 11 residues. Germline CDR1 is SEHNR and CDR2 is FQNEAQ (reference sequence).

The chain joins TRBV5-4 to TRBJ2-7; D unresolved. V lost 1 base and J lost 4, with 3 bases in between. The CDR3 spans 11 residues. Germline V gene lookup returns CDR1 SGHNT and CDR2 YYREEE (reference sequence). The CDR3 sequence is CASSLQYEQYF. The CDR3 DNA sequence: TGTGCCAGCAGCTTGCAGTACGAGCAGTACTTC.

The rearrangement joins TRBV6-1 to TRBJ1-6; TRBD1 matches 8 bases. The CDR3 runs 14 residues. The V gene end was trimmed by 7 bases and the J gene end by 9 bases; junction bases not matched to a gene: 8. The germline gives CDR1 MNHNS, CDR2 SASEGT. Here the CDR3 reads CASTPGQGSSPLHF. The CDR3, as DNA: TGTGCCAGCACCCCTGGACAGGGAAGTTCACCCCTCCACTTT.

This chain connects TRBV6-6 to TRBJ1-6; D may be TRBD1 (5 bases). The CDR3 contains 16 residues. Germline V gene sequence: CDR1 MNHNY, CDR2 SVGAGI (reference sequence). The ends were cut back, 5 bases at V and 3 bases at J, with 14 bases in the middle. CDR3 residues: CASSTTGAYYNSPLHF. The CDR3 DNA reads as TGTGCCAGCAGTACAACCGGGGCCTACTATAATTCACCCCTCCACTTT.

V is TRBV7-6 and J is TRBJ2-7, with D tentatively TRBD1 (5 bases). This CDR3 spans 15 amino acids. V was shortened by 4 bases and J by 3 bases, with 16 bases between the two germline ends. Germline CDR1 is SGHVS and CDR2 is FNYEAQ. The CDR3 DNA reads TGTGCCAGCAGCTCCCGGTATGGCAGGGACTACGAGCAGTACTTC. It specifies CASSSRYGRDYEQYF.

The chain joins TRBV6-4 to TRBJ1-1; a possible D gene is TRBD1 (6 bases). Between the trimmed V and J ends, which lost 0 bases and 11 bases, there was a span of 16 bases. The CDR3 is made up of 14 amino acids. Germline V gene sequence: CDR1 MRHNA, CDR2 SNTAGT. CDR3 DNA sequence: TGTGCCAGCAGTGACTCGAAGGGACACGTATCGGCTTTCTTT. It yields the protein CASSDSKGHVSAFF.

The chain links TRBV30 to TRBJ2-5; D is ambiguous. CDR3 length: 11 amino acids. Per the germline V gene, CDR1 is GTSNPN and CDR2 is SVGIG (reference sequence). V was trimmed by 4 bases and J by 5 bases, leaving 8 bases between them. The CDR3 reads CAWTTGETQYF. CDR3 in DNA: TGTGCCTGGACTACCGGGGAGACCCAGTACTTC. Complete variable domain (other parts from reference TRBV30 and TRBJ2-5): SQTIHQWPATLVQPVGSPLSLECTVEGTSNPNLYWYRQAAGRGLQLLFYSVGIGQISSEVPQNLSASRPQDRQFILSSKKLLLSDSGFYLCAWTTGETQYFGPGTRLLVL.

The chain uses TRBV11-2 and TRBJ1-1; 12 bases map to TRBD1. The CDR3 covers 17 residues. After removal of 5 bases from V and 6 bases from J, the junction contained 13 bases not matched to a gene. Germline CDR1 is SGHAT and CDR2 is FQNNGV. The CDR3 here is CASSHALGQGAGAEAFF. The CDR3 region has the DNA TGTGCCAGCAGCCATGCCCTGGGACAGGGGGCCGGGGCTGAAGCTTTCTTT.

The V and J genes are TRBV6-8 and TRBJ2-7; 15 bases align to TRBD2. There are 19 residues in the CDR3. The J segment lost 2 bases and the V segment lost 1 base, leaving 9 bases of the junction unmatched. Germline values: CDR1 MNHGY, CDR2 SAAAGT. The CDR3 loop is CASSYFGTSGGLSPYEQYF. The CDR3 region has the DNA TGTGCCAGCAGTTACTTCGGGACTAGCGGGGGGCTGTCCCCCTACGAGCAGTACTTC.

The V call is TRBV7-3, the J call TRBJ2-2; TRBD1 is a possible D gene (6 bases). The V end was cut by 2 bases, the J end by 3 bases, with 10 bases between. CDR3 length: 15 residues. The germline CDR1 and CDR2 sequences are SGHTA and FQGTGA. The CDR3 is CASSLVQGDTGELFF. CDR3 DNA sequence: TGTGCCAGCAGCTTAGTACAGGGTGACACCGGGGAGCTGTTTTTT.

This sequence joins TRBV10-3 and TRBJ1-2, with 8 nucleotides matching TRBD1. This CDR3 comprises 13 residues. V lost 6 bases, J lost 6 bases, and 6 bases stayed unmatched. The germline CDR1 and CDR2 sequences are ENHRY and SYGVKD. CDR3 DNA: TGTGCCATCAGGACCGGACAGGGAGATGGCTACACCTTC. This codes for CAIRTGQGDGYTF.

This chain connects TRBV13 to TRBJ1-3; D is perhaps TRBD1 (5 bases). Germline V CDR1 and CDR2: PRHDT, FYEKMQ (reference sequence). V lost 0 bases and J lost 2, with 14 bases in between. The CDR3 contains 17 residues. CDR3 loop: CASSLGLWGDAGNTIYF. CDR3 sequence (DNA): TGTGCCAGCAGCTTAGGCCTTTGGGGGGACGCTGGAAACACCATATATTTT.

CDR3 sequence reads: CASQQSWAYSNQPQHF. The CDR3 nucleotides are TGTGCCAGCCAGCAGAGTTGGGCTTATAGCAATCAGCCCCAGCATTTT. The V call is TRBV19, the J call TRBJ1-5; D ambiguous. The V gene's germline CDR1 is LNHDA and CDR2 SQIVND (reference sequence). This CDR3 has 16 residues. The V end lost 9 bases, the J end lost 0 bases, and 18 bases lay between the germline ends. Full variable domain (remainder filled in from reference TRBV19 and TRBJ1-5): DGGITQSPKYLFRKEGQNVTLSCEQNLNHDAMYWYRQDPGQGLRLIYYSQIVNDFQKGDIAEGYSVSREKKESFPLTVTSAQKNPTAFYLCASQQSWAYSNQPQHFGDGTRLSIL.

The chain couples TRBV7-6 to TRBJ1-2, with D perhaps TRBD1 (6 bases). V lost 5 bases and J lost 4, with 17 bases in between. The CDR3 loop spans 15 amino acids. Germline V gene data show CDR1 as SGHVS and CDR2 as FNYEAQ. CDR3 in DNA: TGTGCCAGCAGCCCCTCGACAGGTATCAGCTATGGCTACACCTTC. As protein: CASSPSTGISYGYTF.

This clone has just one count. The chain carries TRBV30 and TRBJ2-1; perhaps TRBD1 as D (6 bases). From germline, CDR1 is GTSNPN and CDR2 SVGIG (reference sequence). CDR3 length: 13 residues. Trimming removed 1 base at V and 9 bases at J, with 13 bases between. The CDR3 DNA reads as TGTGCCTGGAGTGGACCAAACAGGGTTGAGCAGTTCTTC. This translates into CAWSGPNRVEQFF.

Within the sample, this clone is medium-sized (0.01 to 0.1%). V is TRBV15 and J is TRBJ1-5, with D possibly TRBD1 on 5 matching bases. V was trimmed by 0 bases and J by 4 bases, leaving 10 bases between them. The CDR3 extends over 15 amino acids. The germline gives CDR1 LNHNV, CDR2 YYDKDF (reference sequence). CDR3 in amino acids: CATSRDGGGNQPQHF. The CDR3 DNA is TGTGCCACCAGCAGAGATGGGGGAGGAAATCAGCCCCAGCATTTT.